The next 23 T cell receptor beta chains were all read from a single sample in a study of cytomegalovirus exposure and HLA in healthy donors. Primers for the PCR totalled 60 Vbeta and 13 Jbeta. Sequenced by immunoSEQ multiplex PCR; TCRdb stores in-frame clones only, minus some. In total, the table holds some 200,000 clones. Sequenced input: PBMCs. The receptors here all came from a girl aged 2-15 years in good health and CMV-seropositive.

The chain has TRBV5-1 and TRBJ1-2, with 9 nucleotides matching TRBD1. This CDR3 spans 12 amino acids. Losses at the gene ends were 6 bases for V and 8 bases for J; bases not matched to a gene: 5. Germline lookup yields CDR1 SGHRS and CDR2 YFSETQ. CDR3 amino acids: CASKETGGGYTF. The CDR3, as DNA: TGCGCCAGCAAAGAGACAGGGGGAGGCTACACCTTC. Drawing the rest from reference TRBV5-1 and TRBJ1-2, the complete variable domain is KAGVTQTPRYLIKTRGQQVTLSCSPISGHRSVSWYQQTPGQGLQFLFEYFSETQRNKGNFPGRFSGRQFSNSRSEMNVSTLELGDSALYLCASKETGGGYTFGSGTRLTVV.

The chain uses TRBV6-1 and TRBJ1-6, with 7 bases identical to TRBD1. Germline V gives CDR1 MNHNS, CDR2 SASEGT. J was trimmed by 10 bases and V by 1 base; bases with no gene match: 4. CDR3 length: 14 residues. In DNA, the CDR3 is TGTGCCAGCAGTGAAGGGGCAGGGGGATCACCCCTCCACTTT. This codes for CASSEGAGGSPLHF.

The rearrangement joins TRBV28 to TRBJ2-7, with TRBD1 identical over 8 bases. There are 14 residues in the CDR3. CDR1 is MDHEN and CDR2 is SYDVKM in the germline V gene. V lost 6 bases and J lost 6; bases outside the gene matches: 10. The CDR3 DNA is TGTGCCAGCAGGACACCGGGACAGGCTTTCGAGCAGTACTTC. Translated, it gives CASRTPGQAFEQYF.

The chain is built from TRBV7-2 and TRBJ2-1; the match to TRBD2 covers 9 bases. Germline CDR1 is SGHTA and CDR2 is FQGNSA. This CDR3 has 16 amino acids. The junction had 8 bases not matched to a gene; V was cut back by 2 bases and J by 6 bases. CDR3 coding DNA: TGTGCCAGCAGCTTACGGGGCGGGAGGGCCTCCAATGAGCAGTTCTTC. This encodes CASSLRGGRASNEQFF.

CDR3 nucleotides: TGTGCCAGCTCAACCGGGAGAGTACAGTCCTACGAGCAGTACTTC. Protein: CASSTGRVQSYEQYF. The chain links TRBV18 to TRBJ2-7, with a weak D call TRBD2 (6 bases). This CDR3 is built from 15 residues. Trimming took off 5 bases at V and 1 base at J, with 15 bases between the two ends. Germline-derived CDR1 and CDR2 are KGHSH and LQKENI.

The rearrangement uses TRBV2 and TRBJ2-7; 10 nucleotides match TRBD2. With 7 bases clipped from V and 6 bases from J, the junction kept 15 bases outside the gene matches. CDR1 is SNHLY and CDR2 is FYNNEI in the germline V gene. CDR3 length: 16 amino acids. CDR3 region: CASTGLNGLAEFEQYF. CDR3 bases: TGTGCCAGCACGGGCCTCAACGGACTAGCGGAATTCGAGCAGTACTTC.

V and J are TRBV2 and TRBJ1-2; D is ambiguous. The germline gives CDR1 SNHLY, CDR2 FYNNEI. The CDR3 runs 14 residues. The ends were cut back, 8 bases at V and 8 bases at J, with 21 bases in the middle. CDR3 region: CASLLDRDLRGYTF. DNA of the CDR3: TGTGCCAGCCTACTGGATCGGGATTTGAGAGGCTACACCTTC.

V and J are TRBV27 and TRBJ2-3; D may be TRBD2 (6 bases). V gave up 0 bases and J gave up 2 bases, with 15 bases separating them. CDR1 is MNHEY, CDR2 SMNVEV, per germline (reference sequence). The CDR3 loop spans 17 amino acids. CDR3 bases: TGTGCCAGCAGTTTATCAGGAGGGATACTATCCACAGATACGCAGTATTTT. This codes for CASSLSGGILSTDTQYF.

The rearrangement joins TRBV29-1 to TRBJ1-4; tentative D call: TRBD1 (5 bases). V gave up 7 bases and J gave up 0 bases, with 12 bases separating them. This CDR3 spans 14 amino acids. The germline CDR1 and CDR2 sequences are SQVTM and ANQGSEA. This chain's CDR3 is CSAGLDATNEKLFF. CDR3 sequence (DNA): TGCAGCGCAGGGTTGGACGCAACTAATGAAAAACTGTTTTTT.

CDR3 coding DNA: TGTGCCAGCAGCGTGGGGGGAGCTAACTATGGCTACACCTTC. The encoded protein is CASSVGGANYGYTF. J is TRBJ1-2 and V is TRBV6-4; D is perhaps TRBD1 (5 bases). The CDR3 runs to 14 residues. V was trimmed by 6 bases and J by 0 bases, leaving 11 bases between them. The germline gives CDR1 MRHNA, CDR2 SNTAGT.

The chain employs TRBV5-1 and TRBJ1-2; 7 bases fit TRBD1. The V gene's germline CDR1 is SGHRS and CDR2 YFSETQ. The CDR3 has 13 amino acids. With 3 bases clipped from V and 8 bases from J, the junction kept 7 bases outside the gene matches. The CDR3 nucleotides are TGCGCCAGCAGCTCCAGGGGGGCCGAGGGCTACACCTTC. This sequence encodes CASSSRGAEGYTF.

V usage is TRBV6-5 and J usage is TRBJ2-5; weak D call: TRBD1 (5 bases). Germline V CDR1 and CDR2: MNHEY, SVGAGI. The CDR3 runs 15 residues. The V end was cut by 5 bases, the J end by 5 bases, with 18 bases between. CDR3 sequence (DNA): TGTGCCAGCAGTAGCGAGTGGGGCGCGAGGGAGACCCAGTACTTC. The encoded protein is CASSSEWGARETQYF.

The chain combines TRBV13 with TRBJ2-5; 8 bases are shared with TRBD1. Near its end, the DNA agrees better with TRBJ2-7, so the J call may be wrong. The CDR3 runs 16 residues. Germline V gene lookup returns CDR1 PRHDT and CDR2 FYEKMQ (reference sequence). CDR3 DNA sequence: TGTGCCAGCAGCCGCTGGACCGGGGACAGGCCCTACGAGCAGTACTTC. It translates to CASSRWTGDRPYEQYF.

This rearrangement joins TRBV21-1 to TRBJ1-5; the D call of TRBD1 is as the table states it, not checked on the DNA. TRBV21-1 is noted as a pseudogene. The CDR3 has 20 residues. The CDR3 protein is CASSKGPAGTALRSNQPQHF. The CDR3 coding sequence is TGTGCCAGCAGCAAAGGACCAGCCGGGACAGCCCTAAGGAGCAATCAGCCCCAGCATTTT.

V usage is TRBV6-1 and J usage is TRBJ2-7; 15 nucleotides match TRBD2. The CDR3 spans 13 residues. V was pared by 10 bases and J by 4 bases, with 2 bases of the junction left unmatched. CDR1 is MNHNS, CDR2 SASEGT, per germline. The CDR3 coding sequence is TGTGCCACAGGACTAGCGGGAGGGTACGAGCAGTACTTC. The encoded protein is CATGLAGGYEQYF.

The chain combines TRBV19 with TRBJ2-7, with TRBD2 matching over 8 bases. The V and J ends lost 5 bases and 3 bases, in that order; junction bases with no gene match: 9. Per the germline V gene, CDR1 is LNHDA and CDR2 is SQIVND (reference sequence). The CDR3 loop spans 15 amino acids. The CDR3 spells CASSLTAGGRYEQYF. The CDR3 DNA reads TGTGCCAGTAGTCTCACGGCGGGAGGCCGCTACGAGCAGTACTTC.

This rearrangement joins TRBV5-4 to TRBJ1-3, with D hard to call. This CDR3 comprises 16 residues. Germline CDR1 is SGHNT and CDR2 is YYREEE (reference sequence). V dropped 4 bases and J dropped 2 bases, with 16 bases sitting between them. CDR3 sequence (DNA): TGTGCCAGCAGCGCAGACCCGGACTTGGCTGGAAACACCATATATTTT. It codes for CASSADPDLAGNTIYF.

This rearrangement joins TRBV7-6 to TRBJ2-7; TRBD2 aligns across 7 bases. The germline gives CDR1 SGHVS, CDR2 FNYEAQ. Unmatched junction bases numbered 6, after V lost 1 base and J lost 3 bases. The CDR3 covers 15 residues. The CDR3 reads CASSLGGGSGYEQYF. The CDR3 nucleotides read TGTGCCAGCAGCTTAGGGGGGGGTTCAGGCTACGAGCAGTACTTC.

This chain uses TRBV18 with TRBJ1-2; TRBD1 matches at 9 bases. This CDR3 comprises 14 residues. Germline CDR1 is KGHSH and CDR2 is LQKENI. V shed 8 bases, J shed 2 bases, and the junction held 6 bases outside the gene matches. CDR3 amino acids: CASTDRGENYGYTF. Here the CDR3 DNA reads TGTGCCAGCACTGACAGGGGGGAAAACTATGGCTACACCTTC.

The V gene is TRBV2, the J gene TRBJ2-6, with TRBD1 identical over 10 bases. Germline values: CDR1 SNHLY, CDR2 FYNNEI. The CDR3 totals 17 residues. The V gene end was trimmed by 5 bases and the J gene end by 1 base; junction bases not matched to a gene: 5. The chain's CDR3 is CASSRQGARSGANVLTF. The CDR3 DNA reads as TGTGCCAGCAGTAGACAGGGGGCTCGGTCTGGGGCCAACGTCCTGACTTTC. Looking up the rest from reference TRBV2 and TRBJ2-6 gives the full variable domain: EPEVTQTPSHQVTQMGQEVILRCVPISNHLYFYWYRQILGQKVEFLVSFYNNEISEKSEIFDDQFSVERPDGSNFTLKIRSTKLEDSAMYFCASSRQGARSGANVLTFGAGSRLTVL.

V gene TRBV25-1 combines with J gene TRBJ2-3; TRBD2 aligns across 11 bases. Germline V gene data show CDR1 as MGHDK and CDR2 as SYGVNS. The CDR3 extends over 14 amino acids. Trimming at V came to 8 bases and at J to 4 bases, leaving 5 bases not matched to a gene. The CDR3 is CASASSGRADTQYF. DNA of the CDR3: TGTGCCAGCGCGAGTAGCGGGAGGGCAGATACGCAGTATTTT.

The chain links TRBV4-2 to TRBJ2-1; D not resolved. This CDR3 spans 16 amino acids. CDR1 and CDR2 (germline): LGHNA, YNFKEQ. V was clipped by 6 bases and J by 0 bases, with 15 bases between them. The CDR3: CASRRTSISSYNEQFF. The CDR3 DNA sequence: TGTGCCAGCAGAAGAACGTCAATTAGCTCCTACAATGAGCAGTTCTTC.

The chain recombines TRBV7-2 with TRBJ2-1; 7 nucleotides line up with TRBD2. The CDR3 spans 17 residues. V lost 0 bases to trimming and J lost 10 bases; unmatched junction nucleotides: 15. Germline lookup yields CDR1 SGHTA and CDR2 FQGNSA. CDR3: CASSLALGGSNGLEQFF. The CDR3 nucleotides are TGTGCCAGCAGCTTAGCGCTTGGCGGGAGTAACGGGCTAGAGCAGTTCTTC.